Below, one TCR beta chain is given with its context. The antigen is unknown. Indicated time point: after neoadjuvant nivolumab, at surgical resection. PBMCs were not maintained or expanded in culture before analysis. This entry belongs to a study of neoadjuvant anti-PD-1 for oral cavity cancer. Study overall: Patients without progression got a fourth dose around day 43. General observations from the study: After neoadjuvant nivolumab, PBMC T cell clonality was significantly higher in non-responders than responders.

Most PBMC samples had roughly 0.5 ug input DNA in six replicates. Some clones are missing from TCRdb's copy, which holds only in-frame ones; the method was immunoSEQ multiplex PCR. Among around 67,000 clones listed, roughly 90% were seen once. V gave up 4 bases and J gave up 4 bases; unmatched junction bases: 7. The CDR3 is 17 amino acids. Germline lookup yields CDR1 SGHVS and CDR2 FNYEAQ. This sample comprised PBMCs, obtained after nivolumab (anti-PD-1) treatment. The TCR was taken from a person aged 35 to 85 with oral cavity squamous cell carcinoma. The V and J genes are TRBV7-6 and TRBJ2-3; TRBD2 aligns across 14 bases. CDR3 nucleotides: TGTGCCAGCAGCTCGACGACTAGCGGGGGGGCCCCAGATACGCAGTATTTT. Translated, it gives CASSSTTSGGAPDTQYF.